Listed below are T cell receptor beta chains from one sample, sequenced in a study of Tregs in tolerant kidney transplant recipients. The protocol was immunoSEQ multiplex PCR, while the TCRdb copy is restricted to in-frame clones and leaves out a portion. The data hold 200,000 to 300,000 clones, with approximately 83% observed a single time. The sample comprised CD4+ T cells from blood. These TCRs come from a human donor in good health. Each CDR3 is given without its conserved first and last residue. The order of the fields is V gene, CDR3 protein.

V gene: TRBV5-1
CDR3 protein: ASSLGTSGRSEETQY

V gene: TRBV19
CDR3 protein: ASNWGQTRNQPQH

V gene: TRBV5-5
CDR3 protein: ASSFSPTGQETQY

V gene: TRBV6-5
CDR3 protein: ASRARGAHSYGYT

V gene: TRBV11-2
CDR3 protein: ASSLSDGDTQY

V gene: TRBV6-5
CDR3 protein: ASSYSAGTKDGYT

V gene: TRBV4-1
CDR3 protein: ASSQERQGFGSPLH

V gene: TRBV7-9
CDR3 protein: ASSSGQVQETQY

V gene: TRBV10-1
CDR3 protein: ASSEARTGINEQF

V gene: TRBV4-1
CDR3 protein: ASSQAPLDTDTQY

V gene: TRBV7-8
CDR3 protein: ASSLVGVWQGNQPQH

V gene: TRBV2
CDR3 protein: ASSRQGYEQY

V gene: TRBV27
CDR3 protein: ASSLGYPTDTQY

V gene: TRBV6-4
CDR3 protein: ASSRDRGNEQF

V gene: TRBV11-2
CDR3 protein: ASSLDSYEQY

V gene: TRBV5-6
CDR3 protein: ASSSGDRVEEKLF

V gene: TRBV18
CDR3 protein: ASSPSRAGGTDTQY

V gene: TRBV15
CDR3 protein: ATSNSTGVNEQF

V gene: TRBV2
CDR3 protein: ASSEGSTSREGTDTQY

V gene: TRBV4-1
CDR3 protein: ASSQEGYPREQY

V gene: TRBV7-2
CDR3 protein: ASSLRATGELF

V gene: TRBV6-4
CDR3 protein: ASSDGGADSTDTQY

V gene: TRBV29-1
CDR3 protein: SPGGVGGYT

V gene: TRBV6-1
CDR3 protein: ASSVWGAEAF

V gene: TRBV4-2
CDR3 protein: ASSQKGTGVNTGELF

V gene: TRBV29-1
CDR3 protein: SVTRTGSSYEQY

V gene: TRBV5-1
CDR3 protein: ASSVAPLTPAPEAF

V gene: TRBV7-6
CDR3 protein: ASSFRGPAGGVADTQY

V gene: TRBV27
CDR3 protein: ASSLKGDRYEKLF

V gene: TRBV5-1
CDR3 protein: ASSLNRQGLDTQY

V gene: TRBV5-1
CDR3 protein: ASSLVGLAGTDTQY

V gene: TRBV27
CDR3 protein: ASSPGQGATEAF

V gene: TRBV9
CDR3 protein: ASSPLRDSSYNEQF

V gene: TRBV19
CDR3 protein: ASSPRGGQTNTEAF

V gene: TRBV5-6
CDR3 protein: ASSLRYEQF

V gene: TRBV10-1
CDR3 protein: ASSESGGEQY

V gene: TRBV11-2
CDR3 protein: ASSFDSKRETQY

V gene: TRBV5-1
CDR3 protein: ASSLVLGGTTEAF

V gene: TRBV7-3
CDR3 protein: ASSSTGGLGEQF

V gene: TRBV7-9
CDR3 protein: ASSRDAGGYEQY

V gene: TRBV6-5
CDR3 protein: ASRPGANTGELF

V gene: TRBV5-1
CDR3 protein: ASSSPGGLEETQY

V gene: TRBV5-1
CDR3 protein: ASSTSGGTDTQY

V gene: TRBV7-8
CDR3 protein: ASSSLQGIYEQY

V gene: TRBV29-1
CDR3 protein: SVVGPTNTGELF

V gene: TRBV29-1
CDR3 protein: SVQTPDRLNTEAF

V gene: TRBV5-6
CDR3 protein: ASSMDRGNYGYT